These 16 T cell receptor beta chains came from one sample sequenced in a study of shared clonotypes between healthy human individuals. Profiling relied on immunoSEQ multiplex PCR, and the TCRdb table lists in-frame clones only, not all of them. The data show more than 2,000,000 clones, around 90% seen once. Sequencing was performed on naive CD4+ T cells sorted from blood. Indicated subset: CD45RA+ positively selected. These receptors all stem from a man between 18 and 35 years old in good health.

The chain employs TRBV19 and TRBJ1-6; D remains ambiguous. The V end was cut by 7 bases, the J end by 5 bases, with 18 bases between. The CDR3 extends over 16 amino acids. CDR1 is LNHDA, CDR2 SQIVND, per germline (reference sequence). For the CDR3, the DNA is TGTGCCAGTAAACATTCCCCCAGCAAACATAATTCACCCCTCCACTTT. Translated, it gives CASKHSPSKHNSPLHF. Together with reference TRBV19 and TRBJ1-6, the CDR3 gives the full variable domain: DGGITQSPKYLFRKEGQNVTLSCEQNLNHDAMYWYRQDPGQGLRLIYYSQIVNDFQKGDIAEGYSVSREKKESFPLTVTSAQKNPTAFYLCASKHSPSKHNSPLHFGNGTRLTVT.

The chain uses TRBV10-2 and TRBJ2-6, with D possibly TRBD1 on 6 matching bases. CDR3 length: 16 amino acids. Germline V CDR1 and CDR2: WSHSY, SAAADI. Trimming removed 7 bases from V and 0 bases from J, with 13 bases in between. The CDR3 DNA is TGCGCCAGCACACGGGACACCGGCTCTGGGGCCAACGTCCTGACTTTC. This sequence encodes CASTRDTGSGANVLTF.

This chain links TRBV4-1 with TRBJ1-4, with D unclear. V shed 0 bases and J shed 13 bases, with 9 bases lying between them. This CDR3 region has 12 residues. Germline CDR1 reads MGHRA; CDR2 reads YSYEKL. DNA for the CDR3: TGCGCCAGCAGCCAAGATGCTTGGCTACTGTTTTTT. Encoded protein: CASSQDAWLLFF.

J is TRBJ2-7 and V is TRBV5-1; no clear D. Germline V gene data show CDR1 as SGHRS and CDR2 as YFSETQ. CDR3 size: 17 residues. V lost 3 bases, J lost 2 bases, and 21 bases lay in between. The CDR3 sequence: CASSSLSQTNTAYEQYF. The CDR3 DNA reads TGCGCCAGCAGCTCCCTCTCCCAGACAAACACGGCCTACGAGCAGTACTTC.

V usage is TRBV6-6 and J usage is TRBJ2-5, with 10 bases that match TRBD2. CDR3 length equals 16 residues. V trimming: 0 bases; J trimming: 2 bases; junction bases outside the gene matches: 3. The V gene's germline CDR1 is MNHNY and CDR2 SVGAGI (reference sequence). The CDR3 is CASSYSASGGQETQYF. The CDR3, as DNA: TGTGCCAGCAGTTACTCGGCTAGCGGGGGACAAGAGACCCAGTACTTC.

On this clone itself: Other DNA sequences of this sample code for an identical CDR3. This rearrangement joins TRBV10-3 to TRBJ1-5; D unclear. This CDR3 has 13 amino acids. Trimming took 5 bases from V and 1 from J, leaving 6 bases between them. The germline V gene has CDR1 ENHRY and CDR2 SYGVKD. As DNA, the CDR3 is TGTGCCATCAGTCGGCAAAGCAATCAGCCCCAGCATTTT. Translated, it gives CAISRQSNQPQHF.

The chain recombines TRBV30 with TRBJ2-1, with D perhaps TRBD1 (6 bases). The CDR3 totals 11 residues. The germline V gene has CDR1 GTSNPN and CDR2 SVGIG (reference sequence). Deletions cut 2 bases from V and 8 bases from J, with 7 bases between. The CDR3 region is CAWSSGDEQFF. CDR3 DNA: TGTGCCTGGAGTTCAGGGGATGAGCAGTTCTTC.

This clone is a singleton in its sample. This sequence joins TRBV7-3 and TRBJ2-7; 9 nucleotides match TRBD2. V was clipped by 1 base and J by 0 bases; unmatched bases: 1. The CDR3 consists of 15 residues. The germline CDR1 and CDR2 sequences are SGHTA and FQGTGA. Written as DNA, the CDR3 is TGTGCCAGCAGCTTAAAAGCGGGGGGCTCCTACGAGCAGTACTTC. This gives the protein CASSLKAGGSYEQYF.

The rearrangement uses TRBV27 and TRBJ2-6; 11 bases map to TRBD1. From germline, CDR1 is MNHEY and CDR2 SMNVEV (reference sequence). V dropped 5 bases and J dropped 1; count of bases not matched to a gene: 4. The CDR3 has 17 residues. The CDR3, as DNA: TGTGCCAGCAGTCTCGGGACAGGGGGATCTGGGGCCAACGTCCTGACTTTC. Translation gives CASSLGTGGSGANVLTF.

The rearrangement links TRBV28 to TRBJ2-1, with D possibly TRBD1 on 6 matching bases. The CDR3 covers 13 residues. V shed 4 bases and J shed 15 bases, with 19 bases lying between them. Germline CDR1 MDHEN, CDR2 SYDVKM. The CDR3 nucleotides read TGTGCCAGCAGTTCCGGGACACCGTCTTTTCTGTTCTTC. Translated, it gives CASSSGTPSFLFF.

The gene calls are TRBV6-6 and TRBJ2-5, with 11 bases fitting TRBD2. This CDR3 is built from 15 residues. V dropped 6 bases and J dropped 1; count of bases not matched to a gene: 4. From germline, CDR1 is MNHNY and CDR2 SVGAGI (reference sequence). CDR3 DNA: TGTGCCAGCAGAACCGGGACTAGCGGCCAAGAGACCCAGTACTTC. Its protein product is CASRTGTSGQETQYF.

Note on this clone: This sample includes further DNA sequences coding for the same CDR3. The chain is built from TRBV6-5 and TRBJ1-1; 7 nucleotides match TRBD1. Germline V CDR1 and CDR2: MNHEY, SVGAGI. V lost 0 bases, J lost 4 bases, and 2 bases stayed unmatched. This CDR3 is built from 14 residues. For the CDR3, the DNA is TGTGCCAGCAGTTACTCTGCAGGGGGCACTGAAGCTTTCTTT. This codes for CASSYSAGGTEAFF.

J is TRBJ2-3 and V is TRBV5-1, with 10 positions matching TRBD2. J gave up 2 bases and V 0 bases, and 3 bases lay outside the gene matches. CDR1 is SGHRS and CDR2 is YFSETQ in the germline V gene. The CDR3 extends over 16 amino acids. CDR3 nucleotides: TGCGCCAGCAGCTTGGCCGGGACTAGCGTCACAGATACGCAGTATTTT. It yields the protein CASSLAGTSVTDTQYF.

This clone was detected only once. This chain connects TRBV7-3 to TRBJ2-1, with TRBD2 identical over 7 bases. The CDR3 length is 15 residues. Germline trimming cut 4 bases from V and 9 bases from J; bases unmatched to any gene: 12. CDR1 is SGHTA, CDR2 FQGTGA, per germline. In DNA form, the CDR3 reads TGTGCCAGCAGCTATAGGGCTAGCGGCCGCCGTGAGCAGTTCTTC. This codes for CASSYRASGRREQFF.

V usage is TRBV6-1 and J usage is TRBJ2-7; 10 nucleotides align to TRBD2. CDR3 length: 14 amino acids. CDR1 is MNHNS and CDR2 is SASEGT in the germline V gene. With 3 bases clipped from V and 6 bases from J, the junction kept 5 bases outside the gene matches. CDR3 amino acids: CASSDGTSVGEQYF. CDR3 sequence (DNA): TGTGCCAGCAGTGATGGGACTAGCGTAGGCGAGCAGTACTTC.

The chain employs TRBV19 and TRBJ2-1; 9 nucleotides match TRBD2. The trim removed 4 bases at V and 8 bases at J, leaving 3 bases unmatched. The CDR3 loop spans 13 amino acids. From germline, CDR1 is LNHDA and CDR2 SQIVND (reference sequence). The CDR3 coding sequence is TGTGCCAGTAGTAGCGGGAGGGCCTATGAGCAGTTCTTC. This sequence encodes CASSSGRAYEQFF.